These T cell receptor beta chains were read from a single sample in a study of cytomegalovirus exposure and HLA in healthy donors. Data came from immunoSEQ multiplex PCR; TCRdb stores just in-frame clones and leaves some out. The data hold about 120,000 clones, with 80% to 85% observed a single time. Sequenced: PBMCs. Every receptor here comes from a woman aged 30 to 39 in good health and CMV-seronegative. CDR3s include the opening cysteine and the closing phenylalanine or tryptophan. Each record gives: J gene, clone size, V gene, D gene, CDR3 DNA, CDR3 protein. A D gene is named only where the DNA matches it firmly. The size field is filled for only some rows; it gives once, few, many or a size class.

TRBJ2-3,few,TRBV7-9,TRBD2,TGTGCCAGCAGCTTAGGAGCGGGAGTGGTAAGAGATACGCAGTATTTT,CASSLGAGVVRDTQYF
TRBJ2-7,-,TRBV6-6,-,TGTGCCAGCAGTTCAGGTGTCTACGAGCAGTACTTC,CASSSGVYEQYF
TRBJ1-1,-,TRBV21-1,-,TGTGCCAGCAGCTCGACGCGGCAGTACCTCATGAACACTGAAGCTTTCTTT,CASSSTRQYLMNTEAFF
TRBJ1-1,-,TRBV18,TRBD1,TGTGCCAGCTCAGCTCCGGGACAGTTATCCTCTGAAGCTTTCTTT,CASSAPGQLSSEAFF
TRBJ2-3,once,TRBV7-2,-,TGTGCCAGCCAAACTTCCGTAGACTCCAGATTGTTCGCGTATTTT,CASQTSVDSRLFAYF
TRBJ2-7,-,TRBV27,TRBD1,TGTGCCAGCAGTTTAGGACAGGGCCCCTACGAGCAGTACTTC,CASSLGQGPYEQYF
TRBJ1-2,once,TRBV11-2,TRBD1,TGTGCCAGCAGCTTAGACACACAGGGGAACTATGGCTACACCTTC,CASSLDTQGNYGYTF
TRBJ1-1,-,TRBV7-9,TRBD1,TGTGCCGGGGGACAGGGCAACACTGAAGCTTTCTTT,CAGGQGNTEAFF
TRBJ1-2,once,TRBV28,-,TGTGCCTCGGAGGGCTCTTGTCATGGCTACACCTTC,CASEGSCHGYTF
TRBJ1-3,-,TRBV15,-,TGTGCCACCAGCAGAGCCGGGGCTGGAAACACCATATATTTT,CATSRAGAGNTIYF
TRBJ2-3,-,TRBV4-3,-,TGCGCCAGCAGCCAAGACAGGGGAGGGGCAGATACGCAGTATTTT,CASSQDRGGADTQYF
TRBJ2-7,once,TRBV7-3,-,TGTGCCAGCAGCGCCCGCGGGGACGGATCCTACGAGCAGTACTTC,CASSARGDGSYEQYF
TRBJ2-2,-,TRBV11-3,TRBD2,TGTGCCAGCAGCCCGGGACTAGCGTTTCCTGGGGAGCTGTTTTTT,CASSPGLAFPGELFF
TRBJ2-1,once,TRBV5-1,TRBD2,TGCGCCAGCAGCTTGGGAGCGGGAGCACGGAATGAGCAGTTCTTC,CASSLGAGARNEQFF
TRBJ1-6,-,TRBV2,TRBD1,TGTGCCAGCACTGAGGACAGGGATTCACCCCTCCACTTT,CASTEDRDSPLHF
TRBJ2-7,few,TRBV19,TRBD1,TGTGCCAGTAGTATGGGGGCAGGGGGCGCGTACGAGCAGTACTTC,CASSMGAGGAYEQYF